The T cell receptor (beta chain) described here comes from a study of identical twins. V shed 7 bases, J shed 0 bases, and the junction held 6 bases outside the gene matches. The germline CDR1 and CDR2 sequences are SQVTM and ANQGSEA. CDR3 length equals 14 residues. This clonotype was detected ten times or more. TCRdb recomputed calls from the 5' RACE reads with MiXCR, one row per CDR3 protein. The sample has nearly 250,000 distinct CDR3 sequences, approximately 7% seen once. The same data also went into a second study, on yellow fever vaccine responses in identical twins.

This TCR derives from a woman aged 18-35 years in good health. The rearrangement uses TRBV29-1 and TRBJ2-1, with TRBD1 matching 7 bases. Sequencing input: memory (CD45RO+) T cells sorted from blood. The CDR3 protein is CSAGTVPSYNEQFF. For the CDR3, the DNA is TGCAGCGCTGGGACAGTCCCCTCCTACAATGAGCAGTTCTTC.